This T cell receptor (beta chain) was captured by sequencing in a study of blood T cell repertoires in COVID-19. Study as a whole: The origin of the acute and convalescent COVID-19 samples was the United States, Italy and Spain.

Assay used: immunoSEQ multiplex PCR; TCRdb lists only in-frame clones, some missing. The profile shows 150,000 to 200,000 clones, around 91% of them singletons. The germline V gene encodes CDR1 SGDLS and CDR2 YYNGEE. Trimming took 2 bases from V and 0 from J; bases not matched to a gene: 2. The CDR3 length is 14 residues. Individuals aged about 18 to 90 years were recruited from around 22 US areas. Recovered status in Cohort 3 required two negative PCRs, clearance, or symptom resolution. Turning to this clone: The same CDR3 is also encoded by other DNA sequences in this sample.

This receptor was identified in a woman aged 18-29 years who had recovered from COVID-19. J is TRBJ2-7 and V is TRBV9, with 7 bases matching TRBD2. The sequenced material came from PBMCs or T cells enriched from blood (not recorded which). The CDR3 region has the DNA TGTGCCAGCAGCGTTAGCGGGTTCTCCTACGAGCAGTACTTC. As protein: CASSVSGFSYEQYF.